This record covers a single T cell receptor beta chain. Followed longitudinally, the Seattle patients had been enrolled during active infection. CDR3 size: 14 residues. Trimming left V 2 bases short and J 2 bases short, with 9 bases between. Germline V lookup: CDR1 MNHEY, CDR2 SMNVEV (reference sequence). The data stem from a study of blood T cell repertoires in COVID-19. Study-level information: Samples of COVID-19 (acute and convalescent) were obtained from the United States, Italy and Spain. PBMCs, B-cell-depleted T cells, or T cells were the source of the cDNA or gDNA that made up the material.

Per the authors' pipeline: Amplification with reference gene primers provided the estimates of nucleated cell counts. Here immunoSEQ multiplex PCR was the method, and the copy in TCRdb shows in-frame clones only, minus some. That table is the source of V, J and clone size, and D and trimming were worked out from the DNA. In the table there are around 370,000 clones, about 90% of which are singletons. The chain carries TRBV27 and TRBJ1-2; D remains ambiguous. Sequenced: peripheral blood. The TCR was taken from a woman aged 45 to 65 with COVID-19, enrolled during active disease. DNA of the CDR3: TGTGCCAGCAGTTTAATGGGCAGGAACTATGGCTACACCTTC. Protein sequence: CASSLMGRNYGYTF.